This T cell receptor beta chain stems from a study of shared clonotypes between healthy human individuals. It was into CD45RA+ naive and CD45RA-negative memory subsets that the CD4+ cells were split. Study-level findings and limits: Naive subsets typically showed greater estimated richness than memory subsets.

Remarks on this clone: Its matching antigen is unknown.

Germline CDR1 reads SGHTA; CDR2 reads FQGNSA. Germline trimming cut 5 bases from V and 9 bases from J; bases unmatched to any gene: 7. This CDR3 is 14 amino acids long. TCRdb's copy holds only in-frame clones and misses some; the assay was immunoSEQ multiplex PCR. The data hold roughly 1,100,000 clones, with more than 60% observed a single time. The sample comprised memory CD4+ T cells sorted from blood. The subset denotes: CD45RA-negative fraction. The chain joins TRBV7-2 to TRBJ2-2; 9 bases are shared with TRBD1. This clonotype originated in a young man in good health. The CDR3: CASSPGQGYRELFF. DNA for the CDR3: TGTGCCAGCAGCCCTGGACAGGGGTACCGGGAGCTGTTTTTT.